One sample yielded the 11 T cell receptor beta chains listed below, sequenced in a study of T cells in Graves' hyperthyroidism and ophthalmopathy. RNA transcripts gave rise to amplified TCR beta CDR3 regions. The HTBI primer set was used in a first-round RT-PCR of the TCR CDR3. TCRdb reprocessed the multiplex PCR reads with MiXCR, giving one entry per CDR3 protein. The sample contains a few hundred thousand distinct CDR3 sequences, about 15% of which appear only once. The sequencing input was blood. The receptors were sampled from a woman between 25 and 40 years old with Graves' hyperthyroidism.

This clonotype was recorded many times. The genes are TRBV18 and TRBJ2-7, with 8 nucleotides matching TRBD1. Germline V lookup: CDR1 KGHSH, CDR2 LQKENI. J lost 2 bases, V lost 8 bases, and 11 bases had no gene match. The CDR3 has 15 residues. CDR3 coding DNA: TGTGCCAGCAGTCCGCCCGGACAGGGTGCCTACGAGCAGTACTTC. Residues: CASSPPGQGAYEQYF.

This clonotype was counted many times. This chain joins TRBV27 and TRBJ2-7, with 7 positions matching TRBD1. The CDR3 spans 15 residues. V lost 5 bases to trimming and J lost 3 bases; unmatched junction nucleotides: 10. Germline V gene data show CDR1 as MNHEY and CDR2 as SMNVEV (reference sequence). The CDR3 loop is CASSQYRGRGYEQYF. As DNA, the CDR3 is TGTGCCAGCAGTCAGTACAGGGGTAGGGGCTACGAGCAGTACTTC.

V and J are TRBV27 and TRBJ1-1; no clear D gene. This CDR3 is 15 amino acids long. The V gene's germline CDR1 is MNHEY and CDR2 SMNVEV (reference sequence). V was trimmed by 4 bases and J by 0 bases, leaving 12 bases between them. In DNA, the CDR3 is TGTGCCAGCAGTTCCGAAGTACCCCTGAACACTGAAGCTTTCTTT. Protein product: CASSSEVPLNTEAFF.

This chain joins TRBV25-1 and TRBJ2-1, with TRBD1 matching 8 bases. CDR3 length equals 14 residues. Germline CDR1 reads MGHDK; CDR2 reads SYGVNS. V was pared by 4 bases and J by 5 bases, with 4 bases of the junction left unmatched. CDR3 protein: CASSAGGANNEQFF. The CDR3, as DNA: TGTGCCAGCAGTGCAGGGGGCGCAAACAATGAGCAGTTCTTC.

This clonotype was detected a few times. The chain couples TRBV12-3 or TRBV12-4 to TRBJ1-5, with 9 bases fitting TRBD1. The CDR3 is made up of 20 amino acids. V lost 3 bases and J lost 0; bases outside the gene matches: 15. The CDR3 is CASSLGPGTGTPHSNQPQHF. CDR3 DNA: TGTGCCAGCAGTTTGGGCCCCGGGACAGGGACCCCCCATAGCAATCAGCCCCAGCATTTT.

The sample holds many counts of this clonotype. V and J are TRBV10-3 and TRBJ1-1, with 9 bases matching TRBD1. Germline loops: CDR1 ENHRY, CDR2 SYGVKD. The CDR3 is made up of 16 amino acids. V shed 4 bases and J 6 bases; nucleotides not matched to a gene: 12. The CDR3 here is CAISATGTGFGAEAFF. As DNA, the CDR3 is TGTGCCATCAGTGCGACCGGGACAGGGTTTGGGGCTGAAGCTTTCTTT.

This clonotype was observed a single time. CDR3 in amino acids: CASSADRYNEQFF. Written as DNA, the CDR3 is TGTGCCAGCAGCGCCGACCGCTACAATGAGCAGTTCTTC. This sequence joins TRBV9 and TRBJ2-1; D gene uncertain. V lost 3 bases, J lost 3 bases, and 7 bases lay in between. Germline CDR1 reads SGDLS; CDR2 reads YYNGEE. There are 13 residues in the CDR3.

Many counts were recorded for this clonotype. This chain connects TRBV11-2 to TRBJ2-7; no clear D. Germline CDR1 SGHAT, CDR2 FQNNGV. The CDR3 has 15 residues. Trimming stripped 3 bases from V and 5 bases from J, with 17 bases between. CDR3 amino acids: CASSFPSLGRNEQYF. The CDR3 nucleotides read TGTGCCAGCAGCTTTCCCTCTTTGGGTAGGAACGAGCAGTACTTC.

In its sample, this clonotype was seen many times. V gene TRBV5-4 combines with J gene TRBJ1-6; no clear D gene. The CDR3 has 14 residues. Germline V CDR1 and CDR2: SGHNT, YYREEE (reference sequence). V was pared by 7 bases and J by 8 bases, with 16 bases between. CDR3 coding DNA: TGTGCCAGCTCTCGGATGAGGGAGGATTCACCCCTCCACTTT. Protein sequence: CASSRMREDSPLHF. The full variable domain, rest sourced from reference TRBV5-4 and TRBJ1-6, is ETGVTQSPTHLIKTRGQQVTLRCSSQSGHNTVSWYQQALGQGPQFIFQYYREEENGRGNFPPRFSGLQFPNYSSELNVNALELDDSALYLCASSRMREDSPLHFGNGTRLTVT.

The chain joins TRBV4-2 to TRBJ2-2; D is perhaps TRBD1 (6 bases). Looked up from germline, CDR1 is LGHNA and CDR2 is YNFKEQ. The CDR3 length is 14 residues. Trimming took off 5 bases at V and 4 bases at J, with 11 bases between the two ends. CDR3 residues: CASSVGQTTGELFF. In nucleotides, the CDR3 is TGTGCCAGCAGCGTAGGACAGACCACCGGGGAGCTGTTTTTT.

This clonotype showed up many times. The CDR3 nucleotides read TGTGCCAGCAGTTCTCAGTGGGACAGGGGAGCATACGAGCAGTACTTC. It codes for CASSSQWDRGAYEQYF. The chain has TRBV28 and TRBJ2-7, with TRBD1 matching over 10 bases. The J segment lost 4 bases and the V segment lost 4 bases, leaving 10 bases of the junction unmatched. The CDR3 is made up of 16 amino acids. Germline CDR1 is MDHEN and CDR2 is SYDVKM.